What follows is one T cell receptor (beta chain) and its context. This record belongs to a study of T cell changes during pregnancy in multiple sclerosis. J lost 13 bases, V lost 5 bases, and 11 bases had no gene match. Germline V gene lookup returns CDR1 MRHNA and CDR2 SNTAGT. This CDR3 spans 13 amino acids. Sequencing was performed with immunoSEQ multiplex PCR; in TCRdb, only in-frame clones are kept and a portion is missing. In the table there are approximately 73,000 clones, approximately 94% of which are singletons. The source is a female donor with multiple sclerosis, enrolled in a pregnancy study. This specimen consisted of CD4+ T cells from peripheral blood mononuclear cells, obtained before pregnancy. The rearrangement uses TRBV6-4 and TRBJ1-2; TRBD1 matches at 9 bases. The chain's CDR3 is CASSPSGTGYTTF. CDR3 nucleotides: TGTGCCAGCAGTCCCTCCGGGACAGGGTACACCACCTTC.